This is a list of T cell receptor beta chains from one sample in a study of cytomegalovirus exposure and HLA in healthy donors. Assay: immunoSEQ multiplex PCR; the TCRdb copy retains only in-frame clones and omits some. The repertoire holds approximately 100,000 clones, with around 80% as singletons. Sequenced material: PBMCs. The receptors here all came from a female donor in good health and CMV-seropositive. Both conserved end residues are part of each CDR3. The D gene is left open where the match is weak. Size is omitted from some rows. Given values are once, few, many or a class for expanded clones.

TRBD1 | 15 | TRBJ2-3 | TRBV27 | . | CASTLDRGRTDTQYF | TGTGCCAGCACTTTGGACAGGGGGCGCACAGATACGCAGTATTTT
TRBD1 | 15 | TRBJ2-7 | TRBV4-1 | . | CASSLGTGISYEQYF | TGCGCCAGCAGCCTCGGGACAGGAATCTCCTACGAGCAGTACTTC
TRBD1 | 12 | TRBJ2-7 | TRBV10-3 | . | CASGQGRYEQYF | TGTGCCAGCGGACAGGGGAGGTACGAGCAGTACTTC
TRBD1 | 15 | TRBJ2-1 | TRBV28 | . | CASSLGTGVLNEQFF | TGTGCCAGCAGTTTAGGGACAGGGGTCCTCAATGAGCAGTTCTTC
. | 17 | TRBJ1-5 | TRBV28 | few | CASSLQRAPYSNQPQHF | TGTGCCAGCAGTCTCCAGCGGGCGCCTTATAGCAATCAGCCCCAGCATTTT
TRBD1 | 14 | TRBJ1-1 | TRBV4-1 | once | CASSRLTGVTEAFF | TGCGCCAGCAGCCGCCTGACAGGGGTTACTGAAGCTTTCTTT
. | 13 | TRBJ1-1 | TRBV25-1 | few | CASSEYKNTEAFF | TGTGCCAGCAGTGAATATAAGAACACTGAAGCTTTCTTT
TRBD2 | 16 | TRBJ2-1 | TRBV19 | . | CASSILLAGGHNEQFF | TGTGCCAGTAGTATCCTCCTAGCGGGGGGCCACAATGAGCAGTTCTTC
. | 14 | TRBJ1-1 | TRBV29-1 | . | CSVEGGHKNTEAFF | TGCAGCGTTGAAGGGGGACACAAAAACACTGAAGCTTTCTTT
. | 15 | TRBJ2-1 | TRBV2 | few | CASRSLGGSYNEQFF | TGTGCCAGCAGGAGTCTGGGAGGTTCCTACAATGAGCAGTTCTTC
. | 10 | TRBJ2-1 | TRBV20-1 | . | CSAERDEQFF | TGCAGTGCAGAGCGGGATGAGCAGTTCTTC
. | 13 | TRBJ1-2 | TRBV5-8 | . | CASSFQVNYGYTF | TGTGCCAGCAGCTTTCAGGTTAACTATGGCTACACCTTC
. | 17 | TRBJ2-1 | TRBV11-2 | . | CASILTRRAGEGNEQFF | TGTGCCAGCATCCTAACTCGGCGGGCAGGGGAAGGCAATGAGCAGTTCTTC
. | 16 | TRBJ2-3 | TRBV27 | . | CASSPRGIDNTDTQYF | TGTGCCAGCAGTCCAAGGGGGATCGACAATACAGATACGCAGTATTTT
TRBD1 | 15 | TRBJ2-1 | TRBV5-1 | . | CASSSRDRVLNEQFF | TGCGCCAGCAGCTCCCGGGACAGGGTCCTCAATGAGCAGTTCTTC
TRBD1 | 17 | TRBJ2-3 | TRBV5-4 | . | CASSLSGTGGTTDTQYF | TGTGCCAGCAGCCTTTCGGGGACAGGGGGAACCACAGATACGCAGTATTTT
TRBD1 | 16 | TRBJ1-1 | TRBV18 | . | CASSPLGQGTGTEAFF | TGTGCCAGCTCACCGCTAGGACAGGGGACGGGCACTGAAGCTTTCTTT
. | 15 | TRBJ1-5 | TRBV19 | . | CASSKVTGIDQPQHF | TGTGCCAGTAGTAAAGTTACAGGGATTGATCAGCCCCAGCATTTT
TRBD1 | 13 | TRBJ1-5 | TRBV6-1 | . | CASSLQGNQPQHF | TGTGCCAGCAGTTTACAGGGGAATCAGCCCCAGCATTTT
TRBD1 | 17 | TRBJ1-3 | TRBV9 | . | CASSPRRGQGAGNTIYF | TGTGCCAGCAGCCCACGGAGAGGGCAGGGGGCTGGAAACACCATATATTTT
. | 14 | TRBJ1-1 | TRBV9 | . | CASSFGLLNTEAFF | TGTGCCAGCAGCTTTGGACTGCTGAACACTGAAGCTTTCTTT
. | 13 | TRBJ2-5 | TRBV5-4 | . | CASSAGTEETQYF | TGTGCCAGCAGCGCGGGGACAGAAGAGACCCAGTACTTC
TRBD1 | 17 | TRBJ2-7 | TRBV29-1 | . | CSVVFTIRGRSSYEQYF | TGCAGCGTTGTGTTTACGATCAGGGGGCGAAGCTCCTACGAGCAGTACTTC
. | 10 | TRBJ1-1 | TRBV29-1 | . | CSVFTGIAFF | TGCAGCGTTTTTACAGGGATAGCTTTCTTT
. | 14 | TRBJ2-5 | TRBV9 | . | CASSTDTFQETQYF | TGTGCCAGCAGCACGGACACGTTCCAAGAGACCCAGTACTTC
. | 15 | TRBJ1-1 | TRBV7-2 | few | CASSPSAGMNTEAFF | TGTGCCAGCAGCCCGAGCGCCGGTATGAACACTGAAGCTTTCTTT
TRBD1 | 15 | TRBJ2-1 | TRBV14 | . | CASSNRDRLYNEQFF | TGTGCCAGCAGCAACCGGGACAGGTTATACAATGAGCAGTTCTTC
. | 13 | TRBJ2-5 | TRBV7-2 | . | CASSLAQVETQYF | TGTGCCAGCAGCTTAGCTCAGGTGGAGACCCAGTACTTC
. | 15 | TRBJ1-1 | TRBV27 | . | CASSSSYRENTEAFF | TGTGCCAGCAGTTCGAGTTACAGGGAAAACACTGAAGCTTTCTTT
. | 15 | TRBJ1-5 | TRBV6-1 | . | CASSDQNRDGQPQHF | TGTGCCAGCAGTGACCAGAACAGGGACGGTCAGCCCCAGCATTTT
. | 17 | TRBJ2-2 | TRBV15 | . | CATSRVRGGTNTGELFF | TGTGCCACCAGCAGAGTACGTGGAGGAACGAACACCGGGGAGCTGTTTTTT
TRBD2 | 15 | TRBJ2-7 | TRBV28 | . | CASSLASGNSYEQYF | TGTGCCAGCAGTTTAGCTAGCGGGAACAGCTACGAGCAGTACTTC
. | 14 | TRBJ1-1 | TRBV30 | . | CAWNNQGGNTEAFF | TGTGCCTGGAACAATCAGGGAGGCAACACTGAAGCTTTCTTT
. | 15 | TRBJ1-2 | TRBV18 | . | CASSLRQDSNYGYTF | TGTGCCAGCTCACTGAGACAGGACAGCAACTATGGCTACACCTTC
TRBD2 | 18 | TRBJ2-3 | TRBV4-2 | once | CASSQDRTSGRGTDTQYF | TGTGCCAGCAGCCAAGATCGGACTAGCGGGAGGGGCACAGATACGCAGTATTTT
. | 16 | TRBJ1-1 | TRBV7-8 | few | CASSRNPTAFYTEAFF | TGTGCCAGCAGCCGAAATCCGACAGCCTTCTACACTGAAGCTTTCTTT
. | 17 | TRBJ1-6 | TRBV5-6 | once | CASSTRGHEISNSPLHF | TGTGCCAGCAGCACCCGTGGGCATGAAATTTCCAATTCACCCCTCCACTTT